Sequencing of this T cell receptor beta chain was carried out in a study of blood T cell repertoires in COVID-19. As originally analysed: Reference gene primers were amplified, and this amplification served to estimate nucleated cell counts. Sequenced by immunoSEQ multiplex PCR; TCRdb stores in-frame clones only, minus some. That table is the source of V, J and clone size, and D and trimming were worked out from the DNA. Among approximately 210,000 clones listed, 70% to 90% were seen once. Seattle participants joined during active infection and were tracked over time. The germline V gene has CDR1 MDHEN and CDR2 SYDVKM. The CDR3 consists of 13 residues. V was clipped by 4 bases and J by 2 bases, with 8 bases between them.

The chain recombines TRBV28 with TRBJ1-1; no reliable D call. Sequenced material: peripheral blood. The TCR sequence derives from a man aged 55 to 70 with COVID-19, enrolled during active disease. The CDR3 loop reads CASSSSINTEAFF. CDR3 nucleotides: TGTGCCAGCAGTTCGAGCATCAACACTGAAGCTTTCTTT.